A single sample gave rise to the 29 T cell receptor beta chains below, sequenced in a study of shared clonotypes between healthy human individuals. Sequencing was performed with immunoSEQ multiplex PCR; in TCRdb, only in-frame clones are kept and a portion is missing. This table holds about 770,000 clones, 72% found once. Specimen: memory CD4+ T cells sorted from blood. Regarding subset: CD45RA-negative fraction. These receptors all stem from a woman in her thirties in good health.

In nucleotides, the CDR3 is TGTGCCAGCAGTTTAGGATCAGAATGGGAGCAGTTCTTC. Translated: CASSLGSEWEQFF. The J gene is TRBJ2-1, the V gene TRBV28; D gene ambiguous. Trimming left V 2 bases short and J 10 bases short, with 12 bases between. The germline gives CDR1 MDHEN, CDR2 SYDVKM. The CDR3 contains 13 residues.

This rearrangement joins TRBV6-1 to TRBJ2-7; 11 nucleotides line up with TRBD2. CDR1 MNHNS and CDR2 SASEGT come from the germline V gene. This CDR3 has 16 amino acids. V trimming: 3 bases; J trimming: 0 bases; junction bases outside the gene matches: 4. CDR3 sequence: CASSDHSGRASYEQYF. CDR3 bases: TGTGCCAGCAGTGACCATAGCGGGAGGGCCTCCTACGAGCAGTACTTC.

The chain couples TRBV15 to TRBJ2-7; TRBD1 matches 9 bases. CDR3 size: 16 residues. V trimming: 4 bases; J trimming: 6 bases; junction bases outside the gene matches: 13. Germline CDR1 and CDR2: LNHNV and YYDKDF (reference sequence). In DNA, the CDR3 is TGTGCCACCAGCACCGGGACAGGGTCTTTCTTTTTCGAGCAGTACTTC. Its translation: CATSTGTGSFFFEQYF.

Of note for this clone: The same CDR3 can be traced to other DNA sequences in this sample. The V gene is TRBV27, the J gene TRBJ1-1; the D gene is possibly TRBD1 (5 bases). Trimming left V 4 bases short and J 4 bases short, with 13 bases between. This CDR3 has 14 residues. From germline, CDR1 is MNHEY and CDR2 SMNVEV (reference sequence). The CDR3 nucleotides read TGTGCCAGCAGTTCCCGTCGGGGGGGCACTGAAGCTTTCTTT. Amino acids: CASSSRRGGTEAFF.

This chain connects TRBV9 to TRBJ2-5, with no clear D. Trimming removed 4 bases from V and 5 bases from J, with 12 bases in between. Germline CDR1 is SGDLS and CDR2 is YYNGEE. The length of the CDR3 is 13 residues. CDR3 in DNA: TGTGCCAGCAGCCCCTCGGGCCGGGAGACCCAGTACTTC. Its protein product is CASSPSGRETQYF.

The chain recombines TRBV11-2 with TRBJ2-1; D remains ambiguous. Trimming took 8 bases from V and 6 from J, leaving 11 bases between them. This CDR3 spans 12 amino acids. CDR1 SGHAT and CDR2 FQNNGV come from the germline V gene. CDR3: CASSRYVNEQFF. In DNA, the CDR3 is TGTGCCAGCTCGCGGTATGTCAATGAGCAGTTCTTC.

As to this clone: Other DNA variants within this sample encode the same CDR3. This chain uses TRBV19 with TRBJ2-4, with D perhaps TRBD1 (7 bases). This CDR3 spans 14 amino acids. V lost 1 base and J 4 bases, leaving 8 bases between the germline ends. Per the germline V gene, CDR1 is LNHDA and CDR2 is SQIVND (reference sequence). CDR3 DNA sequence: TGTGCCAGTAGTATAGCAGGGGGGAAAAACATTCAGTACTTC. The encoded protein is CASSIAGGKNIQYF.

This clone showed up just a few times. The chain joins TRBV27 to TRBJ1-1, with 9 bases matching TRBD1. The J segment lost 6 bases and the V segment lost 6 bases, leaving 5 bases of the junction unmatched. The CDR3 sequence is 13 residues long. Germline V lookup: CDR1 MNHEY, CDR2 SMNVEV (reference sequence). For the CDR3, the DNA is TGTGCCAGCAGCACAGGGGGCCGGGCTGAAGCTTTCTTT. This translates into CASSTGGRAEAFF.

The genes are TRBV30 and TRBJ2-7; 7 nucleotides agree with TRBD2. Trimming removed 4 bases from V and 3 bases from J; junction bases left unmatched: 6. CDR3 length equals 13 residues. CDR1 and CDR2 from the germline V gene are GTSNPN and SVGIG (reference sequence). CDR3 amino acids: CAWKPGLHYEQYF. The CDR3 DNA reads as TGTGCCTGGAAACCGGGACTACACTACGAGCAGTACTTC.

This clone was counted only a few times. The rearrangement links TRBV7-9 to TRBJ2-3; either TRBD1 or TRBD2 may supply D (5 bases each). CDR1 and CDR2 from the germline V gene are SEHNR and FQNEAQ (reference sequence). Trimming removed 3 bases at V and 0 bases at J, with 16 bases between. This CDR3 contains 17 residues. The CDR3 region is CASSFVIGTQSTDTQYF. The CDR3 DNA follows: TGTGCCAGCAGCTTTGTCATAGGGACCCAAAGCACAGATACGCAGTATTTT.

This clone was seen ten or more times. The chain links TRBV30 to TRBJ2-1; 8 nucleotides agree with TRBD1. Germline values: CDR1 GTSNPN, CDR2 SVGIG (reference sequence). The CDR3 is 17 amino acids. V shed 0 bases, J shed 3 bases, and the junction held 10 bases outside the gene matches. For the CDR3, the DNA is TGTGCCTGGAGTGTACCCCTCGTCAGGGGGCTCTACAATGAGCAGTTCTTC. Translated: CAWSVPLVRGLYNEQFF.

This chain links TRBV5-1 with TRBJ1-1; 7 bases align to TRBD1. The CDR3 runs 15 residues. J lost 1 base, V lost 2 bases, and 5 bases had no gene match. The germline CDR1 and CDR2 sequences are SGHRS and YFSETQ. The CDR3 bases are TGCGCCAGCAGCTTACAAGGGGGCGAGAACACTGAAGCTTTCTTT. Residues: CASSLQGGENTEAFF.

As concerns this clone: Its ends do not fully match the called genes, so a read error is possible. The gene calls are TRBV28 and TRBJ2-7, with a tentative D call TRBD1 (6 bases). The V gene's germline CDR1 is MDHEN and CDR2 SYDVKM. This CDR3 comprises 15 residues. The CDR3 sequence: CASSLNTPDRPLIHF. The CDR3 nucleotides read TGTGCCAGCAGTCTCAACACGCCCGACAGGCCACTCATACATTTC.

The J gene is TRBJ2-3, the V gene TRBV10-3, with a tentative D call TRBD2 (5 bases). The CDR3 totals 15 residues. V dropped 2 bases and J dropped 6 bases, with 15 bases sitting between them. Germline V gene sequence: CDR1 ENHRY, CDR2 SYGVKD. In nucleotides, the CDR3 is TGTGCCATCAGTGAGAGTCGGGAAATGTTTGATACGCAGTATTTT. Its translation: CAISESREMFDTQYF.

Many counts were recorded for this clone. The rearrangement joins TRBV10-1 to TRBJ1-1; the D is unclear. CDR1 and CDR2 (germline): WNHNN, SYGVQD (reference sequence). This CDR3 contains 12 residues. The V end lost 7 bases, the J end lost 4 bases, and 10 bases lay between the germline ends. The CDR3 nucleotides read TGCGCCAGCATAGGGAGTGGCACTGAAGCTTTCTTT. Its protein product is CASIGSGTEAFF.

The rearrangement links TRBV28 to TRBJ2-5; D is unclear. Trimming cost V 5 bases and J 0 bases, with 16 bases left between them. The CDR3 runs to 16 residues. Germline V gene sequence: CDR1 MDHEN, CDR2 SYDVKM. The CDR3 nucleotides are TGTGCCAGCAGTGAGCCTAGAGGTTCGTACCAAGAGACCCAGTACTTC. Protein: CASSEPRGSYQETQYF.

The sample holds one count of this clone. The chain employs TRBV18 and TRBJ2-2; D possibly uses TRBD1 or TRBD2 (5 bases each). Trimming cost V 3 bases and J 7 bases, with 15 bases left between them. The CDR3 extends over 15 amino acids. In germline, CDR1 is KGHSH, CDR2 LQKENI. In DNA, the CDR3 is TGTGCCAGCTCACCGGACGGGGCAAGTATCGGGGAGCTGTTTTTT. Protein product: CASSPDGASIGELFF.

The chain carries TRBV11-2 and TRBJ2-3; D perhaps matches TRBD2 (7 bases). CDR1 and CDR2 (germline): SGHAT, FQNNGV. Trimming took 5 bases from V and 3 from J, leaving 18 bases between them. CDR3 size: 16 residues. Here the CDR3 reads CASSPGGWGQTDTQYF. The CDR3 bases are TGTGCCAGCAGCCCGGGAGGTTGGGGGCAAACAGATACGCAGTATTTT.

The V and J genes are TRBV6-4 and TRBJ1-5; TRBD1 aligns across 7 bases. Germline-derived CDR1 and CDR2 are MRHNA and SNTAGT. The CDR3 loop spans 16 amino acids. V shed 5 bases and J 7 bases; nucleotides not matched to a gene: 14. This CDR3 reads CASSSMLQGSRQPQHF. DNA for the CDR3: TGTGCCAGCAGTAGTATGCTACAGGGGTCACGGCAGCCCCAGCATTTT.

The chain uses TRBV29-1 and TRBJ1-1; weak D call: TRBD1 (5 bases). The germline V gene encodes CDR1 SQVTM and CDR2 ANQGSEA. The CDR3 consists of 12 residues. Trimming shortened V by 4 bases and J by 5 bases, and 11 bases separated the two germline ends. The CDR3 bases are TGCAGCGTTGCCCAGGGCTTGACTGAAGCTTTCTTT. This gives the protein CSVAQGLTEAFF.

On this clone: The same CDR3 also results from other DNA sequences found in this sample. The chain uses TRBV18 and TRBJ2-7, with TRBD1 matching 10 bases. In germline, CDR1 is KGHSH, CDR2 LQKENI. The CDR3 covers 14 residues. V was pared by 6 bases and J by 4 bases, with 6 bases of the junction left unmatched. The CDR3 protein is CASSPGTGVYEQYF. The CDR3 DNA follows: TGTGCCAGCTCCCCCGGGACAGGGGTATACGAGCAGTACTTC.

The chain joins TRBV28 to TRBJ1-2, with D unresolved. Germline lookup yields CDR1 MDHEN and CDR2 SYDVKM. V was shortened by 10 bases and J by 4 bases, with 22 bases between the two germline ends. CDR3 length equals 15 residues. The CDR3 DNA is TGTGCCACCAACCCTTCCGAATGGCCGTTCTATGGCTACACCTTC. Translating gives CATNPSEWPFYGYTF.

This clone was recorded a few times. As DNA, the CDR3 is TGTGCCAGCAGCAAAGGGGGCGCCGTCTATGGCTACACCTTC. It specifies CASSKGGAVYGYTF. V gene TRBV5-4 combines with J gene TRBJ1-2, with TRBD1 matching over 7 bases. J lost 4 bases, V lost 4 bases, and 7 bases had no gene match. The CDR3 is made up of 14 amino acids. CDR1 and CDR2 (germline): SGHNT, YYREEE (reference sequence).

This clone was observed many times. This sequence joins TRBV18 and TRBJ2-5; tentatively, D is TRBD2 (6 bases). The CDR3 is 19 amino acids. Germline CDR1 is KGHSH and CDR2 is LQKENI. V lost 2 bases and J 0 bases, leaving 22 bases between the germline ends. The CDR3 protein is CASSPLGDSLPRNQETQYF. The CDR3 DNA is TGTGCCAGCTCACCATTGGGGGACTCTCTCCCCCGTAACCAAGAGACCCAGTACTTC.

The chain links TRBV28 to TRBJ1-5; the D is unclear. The CDR3 has 13 residues. V was shortened by 8 bases and J by 7 bases, with 15 bases between the two germline ends. Germline loops: CDR1 MDHEN, CDR2 SYDVKM. CDR3: CASDVPRGQPQHF. Here the CDR3 DNA reads TGTGCCAGCGATGTCCCTCGAGGGCAGCCCCAGCATTTT.

This clone showed up just a few times. The chain carries TRBV4-1 and TRBJ2-1; TRBD2 agrees at 12 bases. J gave up 8 bases and V 4 bases, and 9 bases lay outside the gene matches. The CDR3 is made up of 16 amino acids. Germline assignment: CDR1 MGHRA and CDR2 YSYEKL. CDR3 nucleotides: TGCGCCAGCAGCCCTTCGACTAGCGGGAGTTACGATGAGCAGTTCTTC. Protein sequence: CASSPSTSGSYDEQFF.

This rearrangement joins TRBV2 to TRBJ1-3; perhaps TRBD1 as D (6 bases). The germline V and J ends were trimmed by 6 bases and 4 bases, with 13 bases remaining between them. Germline V lookup: CDR1 SNHLY, CDR2 FYNNEI. The CDR3 has 14 residues. CDR3 residues: CASSRAQGGNTIYF. DNA for the CDR3: TGTGCCAGCAGCCGGGCTCAGGGGGGAAACACCATATATTTT.

This chain uses TRBV19 with TRBJ1-1, with 8 nucleotides matching TRBD1. The V gene's germline CDR1 is LNHDA and CDR2 SQIVND (reference sequence). V lost 2 bases to trimming and J lost 0 bases; unmatched junction nucleotides: 2. The CDR3 is 15 amino acids. The CDR3 DNA is TGTGCCAGTAGTATAACGACAGGGGTGAACACTGAAGCTTTCTTT. Protein: CASSITTGVNTEAFF.

The rearrangement joins TRBV6-4 to TRBJ2-1, with 9 bases that match TRBD1. Trimming at V came to 10 bases and at J to 8 bases, leaving 15 bases not matched to a gene. CDR1 is MRHNA, CDR2 SNTAGT, per germline. This CDR3 spans 15 amino acids. The CDR3 sequence is CATQMETGGNDEQFF. The DNA of the CDR3 is TGTGCCACCCAAATGGAGACAGGGGGTAACGATGAGCAGTTCTTC.